The rows below give T cell receptor beta chains drawn from one sample of a study of blood T cell repertoires in COVID-19. TCRdb's table, derived via immunoSEQ multiplex PCR, lists solely in-frame clones and lacks some. The table has some 120,000 clones, approximately 85% seen once. Sequencing was done on a sample of peripheral blood. These receptor sequences come from a woman at least 80 years old with COVID-19, enrolled during active disease. Each CDR3 is given with its conserved first and last residue. D genes are given only for firm matches. Size tells how often a clone was seen (once, few, many) or the class of an expanded clone, and some rows leave it out.

CASSYSAEYGGYTF	TGTGCCAGCAGTTACTCGGCGGAGTACGGCGGCTACACCTTC	TRBJ1-2	TRBV6-5	-	-
CASKTNLAGSVGELFF	TGCGCCAGCAAAACAAACCTAGCGGGATCGGTCGGGGAGCTGTTTTTT	TRBJ2-2	TRBV5-1	TRBD2	once
CASSPGLVRQKAEAFF	TGTGCCAGCAGCCCGGGACTAGTGCGGCAAAAGGCTGAAGCTTTCTTT	TRBJ1-1	TRBV7-2	-	-
CASRQRLDNEQFF	TGTGCCAGCAGGCAGCGACTTGACAATGAGCAGTTCTTC	TRBJ2-1	TRBV2	-	-
CASSQGLKGGELFF	TGTGCCAGCAGTCAAGGACTAAAAGGCGGGGAGCTGTTTTTT	TRBJ2-2	TRBV6-2/TRBV6-3	-	-
CASSFTHSNTGELFF	TGTGCCAGCAGCTTCACCCACTCGAACACCGGGGAGCTGTTTTTT	TRBJ2-2	TRBV11-2	-	-
CASSDPGQGYTF	TGTGCCAGCAGTGATCCCGGACAGGGCTACACCTTC	TRBJ1-2	TRBV25-1	-	-
CASRPQGNQPQHF	TGTGCCAGCAGACCCCAGGGGAACCAGCCCCAGCATTTT	TRBJ1-5	TRBV12-3/TRBV12-4	-	-
CASSPPGTGFEQYF	TGTGCCAGCAGTCCCCCCGGGACAGGGTTCGAGCAGTACTTC	TRBJ2-7	TRBV28	TRBD1	-
CASSLRGVWAEAFF	TGTGCCAGCAGCCTACGCGGGGTTTGGGCTGAAGCTTTCTTT	TRBJ1-1	TRBV27	-	-
CASSPGQIIATEAFF	TGTGCCAGCTCACCGGGACAAATAATCGCCACTGAAGCTTTCTTT	TRBJ1-1	TRBV18	-	-
CASSSSSGIVETQYF	TGTGCCAGCAGCTCGTCTAGCGGAATTGTGGAGACCCAGTACTTC	TRBJ2-5	TRBV7-2	TRBD2	-
CASSRESYNEQFF	TGTGCCAGCAGCCGGGAGTCCTACAATGAGCAGTTCTTC	TRBJ2-1	TRBV3-1/TRBV3-2	-	-
CASSLTSGLSYEQYF	TGTGCCAGCAGTTTAACTAGCGGGCTTTCCTACGAGCAGTACTTC	TRBJ2-7	TRBV28	TRBD2	-
CASSTSGRETQYF	TGTGCCAGTAGTACTAGCGGGAGGGAGACCCAGTACTTC	TRBJ2-5	TRBV19	TRBD2	-
CASSDSAPNEQFF	TGTGCCAGCAGTGATAGTGCGCCGAATGAGCAGTTCTTC	TRBJ2-1	TRBV2	-	-
CSVDLGGVTGANVLTF	TGCAGCGTTGATCTTGGGGGCGTGACTGGGGCCAACGTCCTGACTTTC	TRBJ2-6	TRBV29-1	-	-
CASRLESGNTIYF	TGTGCCAGCAGACTTGAGTCTGGAAACACCATATATTTT	TRBJ1-3	TRBV2	-	-
CASSESYAEAFF	TGTGCCAGCAGTGAATCCTACGCTGAAGCTTTCTTT	TRBJ1-1	TRBV2	-	-
CATSWGETNTGELFF	TGTGCCACCTCTTGGGGGGAGACGAACACCGGGGAGCTGTTTTTT	TRBJ2-2	TRBV6-5	-	-
CASSGGLAGDKNEQFF	TGCGCCAGCAGCGGTGGACTAGCGGGAGATAAGAATGAGCAGTTCTTC	TRBJ2-1	TRBV5-1	TRBD2	-
CASNSRDQPQHF	TGTGCCAGCAACTCCAGGGATCAGCCCCAGCATTTT	TRBJ1-5	TRBV6-5	-	-
CASSSGELAGLYNEQFF	TGCGCCAGCAGCTCGGGGGAACTAGCGGGCCTTTACAATGAGCAGTTCTTC	TRBJ2-1	TRBV5-1	TRBD2	-
CASSPDLGSSYNEQFF	TGTGCCAGCAGCCCAGACTTAGGGAGCTCCTACAATGAGCAGTTCTTC	TRBJ2-1	TRBV7-9	-	-
CASSQDRDSTNEQFF	TGCGCCAGCAGCCAAGATAGGGACAGTACCAATGAGCAGTTCTTC	TRBJ2-1	TRBV4-3	TRBD1	-
CASSFVTGGLYGYTF	TGTGCCAGCAGTTTCGTCACAGGGGGTCTGTATGGCTACACCTTC	TRBJ1-2	TRBV28	TRBD1	-
CASSPPGQTYGYTF	TGTGCCAGCAGTCCTCCGGGACAGACTTATGGCTACACCTTC	TRBJ1-2	TRBV28	TRBD1	few
CASSPAGGGQPQHF	TGTGCCAGCAGTCCGGCGGGGGGCGGACAGCCCCAGCATTTT	TRBJ1-5	TRBV28	-	once
CASSLSGTGANYGYTF	TGTGCCAGCAGTTTGTCAGGGACAGGGGCTAACTATGGCTACACCTTC	TRBJ1-2	TRBV28	TRBD1	few
CASSLGGGGRMNTEAFF	TGTGCCAGCAGCTTAGGGGGCGGGGGCCGAATGAACACTGAAGCTTTCTTT	TRBJ1-1	TRBV7-9	-	-
CSAGSQDISQYF	TGCAGCGCCGGCTCCCAAGACATATCGCAGTATTTT	TRBJ2-3	TRBV29-1	-	-
CSVESGRSNEQFF	TGCAGCGTTGAAAGCGGGAGGAGTAATGAGCAGTTCTTC	TRBJ2-1	TRBV29-1	TRBD2	-
CASSFDIDTEAFF	TGTGCCAGCAGCTTCGACATAGACACTGAAGCTTTCTTT	TRBJ1-1	TRBV7-3	-	-
CASSYGGSGNTIYF	TGTGCCAGCAGTTACGGGGGGAGCGGAAACACCATATATTTT	TRBJ1-3	TRBV6-5	-	-
CASSQESGSPGDEQFF	TGTGCCAGCAGCCAAGAAAGCGGGAGCCCCGGGGATGAGCAGTTCTTC	TRBJ2-1	TRBV3-1/TRBV3-2	TRBD2	once
CASSQHSAGFPGEQYF	TGCGCCAGCAGCCAACATTCAGCAGGTTTCCCGGGGGAGCAGTACTTC	TRBJ2-7	TRBV4-3	-	-
CASTLQGRRQPQHF	TGTGCCAGTACCCTACAGGGTAGAAGGCAGCCCCAGCATTTT	TRBJ1-5	TRBV19	-	-
CASRLASTDTQYF	TGTGCCAGCAGACTAGCTAGCACAGATACGCAGTATTTT	TRBJ2-3	TRBV19	TRBD2	-
CASSYGGAGMNTEAFF	TGTGCCAGCAGTTACGGGGGAGCGGGGATGAACACTGAAGCTTTCTTT	TRBJ1-1	TRBV6-7	-	-
CASSEDRLSGNTIYF	TGTGCCAGCAGTGAAGACAGGTTGTCTGGAAACACCATATATTTT	TRBJ1-3	TRBV2	-	-
CASSFGQGGQPQHF	TGTGCCAGCAGTTTCGGACAGGGAGGGCAGCCCCAGCATTTT	TRBJ1-5	TRBV27	TRBD1	-
CASSLGGTAYEQYF	TGCGCCAGCAGCTTGGGAGGGACAGCCTACGAGCAGTACTTC	TRBJ2-7	TRBV5-1	TRBD1	-
CASSFGQGGGTEAFF	TGTGCCAGTAGTTTCGGACAGGGGGGTGGCACTGAAGCTTTCTTT	TRBJ1-1	TRBV19	TRBD1	-
CASSGGGTDTQYF	TGTGCCAGCTCCGGGGGGGGAACAGATACGCAGTATTTT	TRBJ2-3	TRBV12-3/TRBV12-4	TRBD2	-
CASSQLFRDRNTEAFF	TGTGCCAGCAGCCAACTCTTCCGGGACAGGAACACTGAAGCTTTCTTT	TRBJ1-1	TRBV3-1/TRBV3-2	TRBD1	-
CAISGLARETQYF	TGTGCCATCAGCGGACTAGCGAGAGAGACCCAGTACTTC	TRBJ2-5	TRBV10-3	TRBD2	-
CASSLAGSYEQYF	TGTGCCAGCAGCTTGGCAGGATCCTACGAGCAGTACTTC	TRBJ2-7	TRBV5-6	-	-
CASSLRRTLGTDTQYF	TGTGCCAGCAGTTTACGCAGGACACTCGGCACAGATACGCAGTATTTT	TRBJ2-3	TRBV27	-	once
CASSSGLAGHNIQYF	TGTGCCAGCAGCTCCGGACTAGCGGGACATAACATTCAGTACTTC	TRBJ2-4	TRBV7-2	TRBD2	-
CASRPVDRGWGGYTF	TGTGCCAGCAGACCGGTGGACAGGGGATGGGGTGGCTACACCTTC	TRBJ1-2	TRBV2	TRBD1	-
CASSQEGPALDTQYF	TGCGCCAGCAGCCAAGAGGGGCCAGCTTTGGATACGCAGTATTTT	TRBJ2-3	TRBV4-1	-	-
CASSARLTEAFF	TGTGCCAGTAGTGCCCGACTGACTGAAGCTTTCTTT	TRBJ1-1	TRBV19	-	-
CASSYNSGSDEQYF	TGTGCCAGCAGTTACAACTCAGGATCGGACGAGCAGTACTTC	TRBJ2-7	TRBV6-5	-	-